These 6 T cell receptor beta chains were sequenced from one sample in a study of memory CD4+ T cells and cytomegalovirus serostatus. Single viable CD3+CD4+CD8-CD45RO+ cells were sorted as the memory CD4+ T cells. Produced via immunoSEQ multiplex PCR; TCRdb's table is partial and in-frame only. The sample holds 55,000 to 60,000 clones, around 80% seen once. The sequenced material came from memory CD4+ T cells from blood. These receptors all come from an adult in good health and CMV-seronegative.

V is TRBV9 and J is TRBJ2-2, with D hard to call. This CDR3 is built from 17 residues. The V gene lost 0 bases and the J gene lost 1 base, with 13 bases spanning the gap. CDR1 SGDLS and CDR2 YYNGEE come from the germline V gene. The CDR3 DNA is TGTGCCAGCAGCGTAGGGGTTGGAGCTATGAACACCGGGGAGCTGTTTTTT. It codes for CASSVGVGAMNTGELFF.

The chain employs TRBV18 and TRBJ1-4, with no clear D. The length of the CDR3 is 15 residues. Germline loops: CDR1 KGHSH, CDR2 LQKENI. Trimming shortened V by 3 bases and J by 3 bases, and 11 bases separated the two germline ends. The CDR3 DNA follows: TGTGCCAGCTCACCTAAAACAGAGGCTAATGAAAAACTGTTTTTT. Amino acid sequence: CASSPKTEANEKLFF.

This chain uses TRBV28 with TRBJ1-4; 8 nucleotides agree with TRBD1. V trimming: 3 bases; J trimming: 2 bases; junction bases outside the gene matches: 5. The CDR3 is 16 residues long. Germline CDR1 and CDR2: MDHEN and SYDVKM. The CDR3 bases are TGTGCCAGCAGTTTTCAGGGGGCAGTGACTAATGAAAAACTGTTTTTT. Translated, it gives CASSFQGAVTNEKLFF. The full variable domain, with the rest looked up from reference TRBV28 and TRBJ1-4, is DVKVTQSSRYLVKRTGEKVFLECVQDMDHENMFWYRQDPGLGLRLIYFSYDVKMKEKGDIPEGYSVSREKKERFSLILESASTNQTSMYLCASSFQGAVTNEKLFFGSGTQLSVL.

The CDR3 nucleotides are TGTGCCAGCAGACCACCGGGACTTTCCACCGGGGAGCTGTTTTTT. Translating it yields CASRPPGLSTGELFF. This sequence joins TRBV6-6 and TRBJ2-2; TRBD2 is a possible D gene (6 bases). Germline loops: CDR1 MNHNY, CDR2 SVGAGI (reference sequence). The V end lost 6 bases, the J end lost 4 bases, and 15 bases lay between the germline ends. This CDR3 has 15 residues.

This clone was recorded once. A read error is possible here, since a much larger clone lies one base away. The J gene is TRBJ1-1, the V gene TRBV14; D uncertain. The CDR3 covers 16 residues. Germline V gives CDR1 SGHDN, CDR2 FVKESK. CDR3 DNA sequence: TGTGCCAACAGCCACCTCGGATTAGGGCAGGCCAATGGAGCTTTCTTT. It is translated as CANSHLGLGQANGAFF.

The chain combines TRBV6-6 with TRBJ2-7; 8 positions match TRBD2. The V and J ends lost 0 bases and 4 bases, in that order; junction bases with no gene match: 8. Germline V CDR1 and CDR2: MNHNY, SVGAGI (reference sequence). This CDR3 is 16 amino acids long. CDR3 coding DNA: TGTGCCAGCAGTTACTCTCCCACGGGAGGGTCATACGAGCAGTACTTC. Translating gives CASSYSPTGGSYEQYF.